Following are 12 T cell receptor beta chains from one sample sequenced in a study of blood T cells in healthy people across ages. Alongside a J-beta primer mix, a sample-barcoded 5' primer served in a second PCR lasting about 7 to 12 cycles. TCRdb independently ran MiXCR on the 5' RACE reads; one entry per CDR3 protein. Among roughly 680,000 distinct CDR3 sequences listed, 20% to 25% were seen once. Sequenced material: blood. These receptors all come from a man between 65 and 80 years old in good health.

V usage is TRBV3-1 and J usage is TRBJ2-1; D gene unclear. The CDR3 covers 16 residues. V gave up 5 bases and J gave up 6 bases, with 20 bases separating them. CDR1 is LGHDT, CDR2 YNNKEL, per germline (reference sequence). CDR3 sequence (DNA): TGTGCCAGCAGCTACAATCCAGACATTAAAGGCAATGAGCAGTTCTTC. Its translation is CASSYNPDIKGNEQFF.

As DNA, the CDR3 is TGTGCCAGCAGCGTTCAGGGTGGTTCGGATAGCAATCAGCCCCAGCATTTT. Translated, it gives CASSVQGGSDSNQPQHF. This chain connects TRBV7-3 to TRBJ1-5, with D possibly TRBD1 on 5 matching bases. The V gene lost 5 bases and the J gene lost 0 bases, with 17 bases spanning the gap. The CDR3 is 17 residues long. CDR1 and CDR2 from the germline V gene are SGHTA and FQGTGA.

This clonotype was seen ten or more times. J is TRBJ2-5 and V is TRBV3-1; D unclear. The CDR3 has 16 residues. V lost 1 base and J lost 4, with 16 bases in between. Germline loops: CDR1 LGHDT, CDR2 YNNKEL (reference sequence). CDR3 sequence reads: CASSQGAMGSGETQYF. In nucleotides, the CDR3 is TGTGCCAGCAGCCAAGGCGCTATGGGTAGTGGAGAGACCCAGTACTTC.

This clonotype was seen more than once but under ten times. The V and J genes are TRBV27 and TRBJ2-7; 11 positions agree with TRBD2. Germline CDR1 and CDR2: MNHEY and SMNVEV (reference sequence). J was trimmed by 9 bases and V by 5 bases; bases with no gene match: 9. The CDR3 covers 14 residues. The CDR3 loop reads CASSTTSGREVQYF. As DNA, the CDR3 is TGTGCCAGCAGTACAACTAGCGGGAGAGAGGTGCAGTACTTC.

Details on this clonotype: The junction departs from germline at one end; a sequencing error may be responsible. The CDR3 reads CASRQTSGDTDTQSF. CDR3 coding DNA: TGTGCCAGCAGGCAGACTAGCGGAGACACAGATACGCAGTCTTTT. The gene calls are TRBV12-3 or TRBV12-4 and TRBJ2-3; 9 bases agree with TRBD2. The CDR3 has 15 amino acids.

This chain connects TRBV7-2 to TRBJ2-1; weak D call: TRBD2 (5 bases). This CDR3 has 16 amino acids. The germline gives CDR1 SGHTA, CDR2 FQGNSA. The germline V and J ends were trimmed by 5 bases and 7 bases, with 21 bases remaining between them. CDR3 nucleotide sequence: TGTGCCAGCAGCCCGGGCCGAGCGGAGCTAAGGAATGAGCAGTTCTTC. It encodes CASSPGRAELRNEQFF.

The chain couples TRBV7-8 to TRBJ2-5; 11 positions match TRBD2. With the DNA end fitting TRBJ2-7 better, the J assignment may be wrong. The CDR3 has 15 amino acids. Germline CDR1 SGHVS, CDR2 FQNEAQ. The CDR3 region is CASSLTSGTTYEQYF. The DNA of the CDR3 is TGTGCCAGCAGCTTGACTAGCGGGACCACCTACGAGCAGTACTTC.

The rearrangement joins TRBV5-1 to TRBJ2-1; tentatively, D is TRBD2 (6 bases). Germline V gene sequence: CDR1 SGHRS, CDR2 YFSETQ. The CDR3 runs 14 residues. The V end lost 2 bases, the J end lost 4 bases, and 10 bases lay between the germline ends. DNA for the CDR3: TGCGCCAGCAGCTTTAGCGGTCCATACAATGAGCAGTTCTTC. This translates into CASSFSGPYNEQFF. Full variable domain (missing parts from reference TRBV5-1 and TRBJ2-1): KAGVTQTPRYLIKTRGQQVTLSCSPISGHRSVSWYQQTPGQGLQFLFEYFSETQRNKGNFPGRFSGRQFSNSRSEMNVSTLELGDSALYLCASSFSGPYNEQFFGPGTRLTVL.

The chain joins TRBV9 to TRBJ2-7; no definite D call. Trimming took 0 bases from V and 2 from J, leaving 12 bases between them. Germline V gene sequence: CDR1 SGDLS, CDR2 YYNGEE. The CDR3 is made up of 15 amino acids. The CDR3 DNA sequence: TGTGCCAGCAGCGTAGACGATGGCGGACCCTACGAGCAGTACTTC. It is translated as CASSVDDGGPYEQYF.

This clonotype was counted between two and nine times. An end of the junction differs from the germline gene, which may be a read error. The chain joins TRBV3-1 to TRBJ2-4, with D perhaps assigned TRBD1 or TRBD2 (6 bases each). Looked up from germline, CDR1 is LGHDT and CDR2 is YNNKEL (reference sequence). The CDR3 totals 17 residues. CDR3 protein: CASSQGLGQGRKNIQYF. The DNA of the CDR3 is TGTGCCAGTAGCCAAGGACTTGGGCAGGGGAGGAAAAACATTCAGTACTTC.

The chain recombines TRBV7-9 with TRBJ1-1; no firm D call. This CDR3 region has 16 residues. Germline-derived CDR1 and CDR2 are SEHNR and FQNEAQ (reference sequence). V lost 2 bases and J 0 bases, leaving 13 bases between the germline ends. In DNA, the CDR3 is TGTGCCAGCAGCTTAAGTCCAGGCGACATGAACACTGAAGCTTTCTTT. Translated: CASSLSPGDMNTEAFF.

V is TRBV5-1 and J is TRBJ2-7, with D tentatively TRBD2 (5 bases). Germline CDR1 reads SGHRS; CDR2 reads YFSETQ. This CDR3 is built from 15 residues. The V end was cut by 0 bases, the J end by 7 bases, with 17 bases between. The CDR3 loop is CASSLDPQWAGEQYF. In DNA form, the CDR3 reads TGCGCCAGCAGCTTGGATCCACAGTGGGCGGGTGAGCAGTACTTC. Full variable domain (rest looked up from reference TRBV5-1 and TRBJ2-7): KAGVTQTPRYLIKTRGQQVTLSCSPISGHRSVSWYQQTPGQGLQFLFEYFSETQRNKGNFPGRFSGRQFSNSRSEMNVSTLELGDSALYLCASSLDPQWAGEQYFGPGTRLTVT.